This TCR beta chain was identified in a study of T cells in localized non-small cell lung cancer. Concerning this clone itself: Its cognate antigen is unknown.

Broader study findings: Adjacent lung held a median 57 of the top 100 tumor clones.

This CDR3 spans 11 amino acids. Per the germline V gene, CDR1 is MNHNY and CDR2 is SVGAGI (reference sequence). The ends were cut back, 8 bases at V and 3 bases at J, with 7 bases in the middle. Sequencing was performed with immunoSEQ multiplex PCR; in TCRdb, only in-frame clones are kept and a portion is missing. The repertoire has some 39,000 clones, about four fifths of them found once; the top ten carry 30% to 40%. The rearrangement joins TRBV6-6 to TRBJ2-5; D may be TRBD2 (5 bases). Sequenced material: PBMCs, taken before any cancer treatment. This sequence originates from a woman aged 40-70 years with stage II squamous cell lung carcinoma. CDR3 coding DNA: TGTGCCAGCGAGAGGGAAGAGACCCAGTACTTC. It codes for CASEREETQYF.